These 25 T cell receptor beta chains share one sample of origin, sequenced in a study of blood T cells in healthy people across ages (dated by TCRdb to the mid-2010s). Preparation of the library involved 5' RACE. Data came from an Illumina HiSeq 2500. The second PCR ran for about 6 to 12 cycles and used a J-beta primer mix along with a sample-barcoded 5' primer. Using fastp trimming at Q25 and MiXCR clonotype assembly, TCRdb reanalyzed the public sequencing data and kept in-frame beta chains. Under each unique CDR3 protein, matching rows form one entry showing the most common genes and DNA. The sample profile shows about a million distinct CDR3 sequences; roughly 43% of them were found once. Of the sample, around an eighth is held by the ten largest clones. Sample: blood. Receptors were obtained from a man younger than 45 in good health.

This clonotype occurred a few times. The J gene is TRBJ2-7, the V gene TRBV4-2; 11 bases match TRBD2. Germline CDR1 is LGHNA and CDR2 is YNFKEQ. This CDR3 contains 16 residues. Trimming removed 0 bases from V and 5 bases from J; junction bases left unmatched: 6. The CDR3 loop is CASSQDRELAGDEQYF. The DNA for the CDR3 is TGTGCCAGCAGCCAAGATCGAGAACTAGCGGGGGACGAGCAGTACTTC.

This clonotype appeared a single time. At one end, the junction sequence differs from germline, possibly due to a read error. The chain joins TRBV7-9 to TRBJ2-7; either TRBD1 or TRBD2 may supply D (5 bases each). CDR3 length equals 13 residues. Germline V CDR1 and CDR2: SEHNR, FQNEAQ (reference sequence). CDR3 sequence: CACSTGRTLEQYF. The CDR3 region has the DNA TGTGCCTGCAGTACAGGAAGGACTCTCGAGCAGTACTTC.

CDR3 sequence reads: CASSSWAPYNEQFF. The CDR3 coding sequence is TGTGCCAGCTCGTCGTGGGCCCCCTACAATGAGCAGTTCTTC. J is TRBJ2-1 and V is TRBV7-2; D is uncertain. V gave up 8 bases and J gave up 2 bases, with 13 bases separating them. Germline values: CDR1 SGHTA, CDR2 FQGNSA. There are 14 residues in the CDR3.

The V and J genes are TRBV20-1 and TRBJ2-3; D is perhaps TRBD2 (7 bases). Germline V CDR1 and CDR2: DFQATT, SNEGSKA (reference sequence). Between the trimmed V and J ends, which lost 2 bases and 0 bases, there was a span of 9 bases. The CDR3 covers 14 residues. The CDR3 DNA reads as TGCAGTGCTAGATGGGGGGGCAGCACAGATACGCAGTATTTT. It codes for CSARWGGSTDTQYF.

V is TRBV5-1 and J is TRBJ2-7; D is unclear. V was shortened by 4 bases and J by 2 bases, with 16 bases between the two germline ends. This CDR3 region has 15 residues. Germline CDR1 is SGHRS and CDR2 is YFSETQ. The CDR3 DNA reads TGCGCCAGCAGCCCGATTAAGGTTGAGGCCTACGAGCAGTACTTC. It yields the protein CASSPIKVEAYEQYF.

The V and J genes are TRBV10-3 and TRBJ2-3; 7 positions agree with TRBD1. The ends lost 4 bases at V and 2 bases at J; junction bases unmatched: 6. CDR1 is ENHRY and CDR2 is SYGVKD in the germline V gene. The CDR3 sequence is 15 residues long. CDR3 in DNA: TGTGCCATCAGTGGCCGACAGGGCTCCACAGATACGCAGTATTTT. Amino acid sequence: CAISGRQGSTDTQYF.

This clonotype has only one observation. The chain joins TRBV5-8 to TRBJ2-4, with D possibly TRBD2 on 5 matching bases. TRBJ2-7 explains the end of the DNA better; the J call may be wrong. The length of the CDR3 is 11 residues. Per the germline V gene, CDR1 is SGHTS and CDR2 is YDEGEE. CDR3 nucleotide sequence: TGTGCCAGCAGGGAGGAGTCCGAGCAGTACTTC. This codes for CASREESEQYF.

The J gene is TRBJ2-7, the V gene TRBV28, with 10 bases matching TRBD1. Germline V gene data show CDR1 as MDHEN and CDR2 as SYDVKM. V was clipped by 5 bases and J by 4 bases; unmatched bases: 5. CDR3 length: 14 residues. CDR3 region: CASSGGTGEYEQYF. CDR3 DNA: TGTGCCAGCAGTGGAGGGACAGGGGAATACGAGCAGTACTTC.

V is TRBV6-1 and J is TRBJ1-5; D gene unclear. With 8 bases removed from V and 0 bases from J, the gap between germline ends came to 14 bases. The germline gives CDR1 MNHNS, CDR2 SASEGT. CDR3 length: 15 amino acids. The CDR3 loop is CASAKGGISNQPQHF. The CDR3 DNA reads TGTGCCAGCGCAAAGGGCGGGATTAGCAATCAGCCCCAGCATTTT.

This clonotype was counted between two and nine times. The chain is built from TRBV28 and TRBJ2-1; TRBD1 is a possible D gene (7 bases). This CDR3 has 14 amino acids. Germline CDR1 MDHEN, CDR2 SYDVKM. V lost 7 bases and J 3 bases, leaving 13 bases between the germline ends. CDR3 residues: CASTRGTDYNEQFF. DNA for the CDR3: TGTGCCAGCACCCGGGGGACAGACTACAATGAGCAGTTCTTC.

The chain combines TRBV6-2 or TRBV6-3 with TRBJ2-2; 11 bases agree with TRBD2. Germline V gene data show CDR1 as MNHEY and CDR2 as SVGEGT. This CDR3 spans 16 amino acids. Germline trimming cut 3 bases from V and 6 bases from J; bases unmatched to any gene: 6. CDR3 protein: CASSYSGGAKSGELFF. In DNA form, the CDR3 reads TGTGCCAGCAGTTATAGCGGGGGGGCCAAGTCCGGGGAGCTGTTTTTT.

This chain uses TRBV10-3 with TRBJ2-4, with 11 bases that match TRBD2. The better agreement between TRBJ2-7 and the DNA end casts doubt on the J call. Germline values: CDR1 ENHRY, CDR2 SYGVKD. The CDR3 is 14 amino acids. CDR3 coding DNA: TGTGCCATCAGGGGGACTAGCGGTGACAGCGAGCAGTACTTC. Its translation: CAIRGTSGDSEQYF.

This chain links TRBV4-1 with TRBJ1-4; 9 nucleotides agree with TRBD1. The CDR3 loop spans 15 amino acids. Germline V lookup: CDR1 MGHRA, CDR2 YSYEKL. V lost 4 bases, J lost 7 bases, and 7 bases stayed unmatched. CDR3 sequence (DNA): TGCGCCAGCAGCCCACAACAGGGGGCGGGTGAAAAACTGTTTTTT. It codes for CASSPQQGAGEKLFF.

CDR3 amino acids: CASSQDRPETQYF. The DNA of the CDR3 is TGTGCCAGCAGTCAAGACCGCCCGGAGACCCAGTACTTC. The rearrangement joins TRBV11-3 to TRBJ2-5; D call uncertain. Trimming pared 6 bases from V and 5 bases from J, leaving 13 bases between. CDR3 length: 13 amino acids. The germline V gene encodes CDR1 SGHNT and CDR2 YENEEA.

CDR3 in DNA: TGCAGTGCTAGTAACCATGGGACAGGAGGACAGCCCCAGCATTTT. This encodes CSASNHGTGGQPQHF. The V gene is TRBV20-1, the J gene TRBJ1-5; 8 positions match TRBD1. The junction had 11 bases not matched to a gene; V was cut back by 3 bases and J by 7 bases. The length of the CDR3 is 15 residues. CDR1 DFQATT and CDR2 SNEGSKA come from the germline V gene (reference sequence).

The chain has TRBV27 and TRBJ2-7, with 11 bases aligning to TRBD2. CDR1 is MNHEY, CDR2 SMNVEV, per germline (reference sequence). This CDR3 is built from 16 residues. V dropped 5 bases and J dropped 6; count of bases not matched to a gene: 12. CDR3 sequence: CASSPPLAGEYSEQYF. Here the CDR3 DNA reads TGTGCCAGCAGTCCTCCACTAGCGGGGGAGTACTCCGAGCAGTACTTC.

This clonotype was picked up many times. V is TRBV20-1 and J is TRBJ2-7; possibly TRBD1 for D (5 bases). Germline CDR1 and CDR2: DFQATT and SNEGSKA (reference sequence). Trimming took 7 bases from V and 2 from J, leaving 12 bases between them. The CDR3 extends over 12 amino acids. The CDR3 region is CSGRQGPYEQYF. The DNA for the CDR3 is TGCAGTGGACGGCAGGGCCCCTACGAGCAGTACTTC.

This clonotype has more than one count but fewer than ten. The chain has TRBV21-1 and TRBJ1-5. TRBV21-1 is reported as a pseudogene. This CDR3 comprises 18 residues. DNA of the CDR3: TGTGCCAGCAGCAAAGCCCCGCAGTCGGGATATAGCAATCAGCCCCAGCATTTT. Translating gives CASSKAPQSGYSNQPQHF.

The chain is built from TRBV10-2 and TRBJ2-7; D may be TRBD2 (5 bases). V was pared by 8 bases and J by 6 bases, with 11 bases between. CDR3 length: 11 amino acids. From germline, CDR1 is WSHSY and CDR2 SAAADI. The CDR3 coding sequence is TGCGCCAGCGGTCCTGGGAGCGAGCAGTACTTC. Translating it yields CASGPGSEQYF.

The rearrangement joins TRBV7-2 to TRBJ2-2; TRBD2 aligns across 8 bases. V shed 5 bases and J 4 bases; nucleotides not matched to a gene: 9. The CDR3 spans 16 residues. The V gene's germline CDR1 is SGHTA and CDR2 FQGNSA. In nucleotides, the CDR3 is TGTGCCAGCAGCGCGCCGGGACTAGTCGCCACCGGGGAGCTGTTTTTT. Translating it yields CASSAPGLVATGELFF.

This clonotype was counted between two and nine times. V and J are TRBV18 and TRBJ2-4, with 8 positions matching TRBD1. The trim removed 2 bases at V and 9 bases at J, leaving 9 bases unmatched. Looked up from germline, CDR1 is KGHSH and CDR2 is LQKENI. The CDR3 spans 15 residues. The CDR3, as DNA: TGTGCCAGCTCACCAAGAGAGACCGGGACAGGCATTCAGTACTTC. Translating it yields CASSPRETGTGIQYF. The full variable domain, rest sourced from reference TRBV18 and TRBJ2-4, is NAGVMQNPRHLVRRRGQEARLRCSPMKGHSHVYWYRQLPEEGLKFMVYLQKENIIDESGMPKERFSAEFPKEGPSILRIQQVVRGDSAAYFCASSPRETGTGIQYFGAGTRLSVL.

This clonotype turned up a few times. CDR3 sequence (DNA): TGTGCCAGCAGTTCCGCGGTCTATGAGCAGTTCTTC. It codes for CASSSAVYEQFF. The chain couples TRBV12-3 or TRBV12-4 to TRBJ2-1; D ambiguous. The CDR3 has 12 residues. The V and J ends lost 4 bases and 8 bases respectively, with 9 bases between them.

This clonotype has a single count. The CDR3 DNA sequence: TGTGCCAGCACTCTCACGGCAGGGCCCCACTATGGCTACACCTTC. It encodes CASTLTAGPHYGYTF. The chain couples TRBV6-5 to TRBJ1-2; a possible D gene is TRBD1 (5 bases). CDR1 and CDR2 (germline): MNHEY, SVGAGI. There are 15 residues in the CDR3. Trimming shortened V by 7 bases and J by 3 bases, and 18 bases separated the two germline ends.

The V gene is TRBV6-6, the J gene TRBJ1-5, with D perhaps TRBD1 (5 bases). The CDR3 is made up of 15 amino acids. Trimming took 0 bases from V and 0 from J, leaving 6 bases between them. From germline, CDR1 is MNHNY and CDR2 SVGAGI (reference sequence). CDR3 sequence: CASSYSGDSNQPQHF. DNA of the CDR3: TGTGCCAGCAGTTACTCGGGGGATAGCAATCAGCCCCAGCATTTT.

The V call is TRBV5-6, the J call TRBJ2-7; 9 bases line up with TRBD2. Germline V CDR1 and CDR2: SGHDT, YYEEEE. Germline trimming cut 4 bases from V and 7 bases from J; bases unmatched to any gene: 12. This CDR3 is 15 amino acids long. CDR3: CASSNLMSSGVEQYF. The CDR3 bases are TGTGCCAGCAGCAACTTGATGTCTAGCGGGGTTGAGCAGTACTTC.